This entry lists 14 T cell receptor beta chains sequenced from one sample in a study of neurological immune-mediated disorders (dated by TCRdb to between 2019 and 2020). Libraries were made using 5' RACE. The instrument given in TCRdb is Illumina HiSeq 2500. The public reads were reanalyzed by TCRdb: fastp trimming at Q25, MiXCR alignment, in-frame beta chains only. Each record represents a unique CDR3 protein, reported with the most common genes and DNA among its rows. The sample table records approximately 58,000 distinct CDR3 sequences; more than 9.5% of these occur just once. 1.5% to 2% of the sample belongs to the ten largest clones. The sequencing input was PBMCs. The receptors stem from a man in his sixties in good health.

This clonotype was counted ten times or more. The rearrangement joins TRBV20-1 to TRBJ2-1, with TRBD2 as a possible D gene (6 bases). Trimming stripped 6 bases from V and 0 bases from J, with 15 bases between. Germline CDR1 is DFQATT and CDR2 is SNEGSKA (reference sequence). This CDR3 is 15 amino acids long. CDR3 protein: CSATLAASSYNEQFF. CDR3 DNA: TGCAGTGCCACCTTAGCGGCGAGCTCCTACAATGAGCAGTTCTTC.

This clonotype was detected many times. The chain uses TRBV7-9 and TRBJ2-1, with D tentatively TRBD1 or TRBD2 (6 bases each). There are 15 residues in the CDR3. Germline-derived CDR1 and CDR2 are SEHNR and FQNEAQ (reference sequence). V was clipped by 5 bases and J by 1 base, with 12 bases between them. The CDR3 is CASSVPGASYNEQFF. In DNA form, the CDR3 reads TGTGCCAGCAGCGTCCCGGGGGCTTCCTACAATGAGCAGTTCTTC.

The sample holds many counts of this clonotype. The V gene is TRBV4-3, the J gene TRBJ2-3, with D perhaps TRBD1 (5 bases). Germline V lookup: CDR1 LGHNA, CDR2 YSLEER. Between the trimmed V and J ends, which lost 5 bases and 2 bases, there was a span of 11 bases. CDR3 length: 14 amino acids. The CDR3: CASSGDRYTDTQYF. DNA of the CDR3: TGCGCCAGCAGCGGAGACAGATACACAGATACGCAGTATTTT.

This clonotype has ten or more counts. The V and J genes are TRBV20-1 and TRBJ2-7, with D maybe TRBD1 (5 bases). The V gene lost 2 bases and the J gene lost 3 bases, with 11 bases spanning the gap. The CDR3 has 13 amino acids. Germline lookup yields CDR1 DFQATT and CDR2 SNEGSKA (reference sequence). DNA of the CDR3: TGCAGTGCTAGATCAGGGATCGACTACGAGCAGTACTTC. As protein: CSARSGIDYEQYF.

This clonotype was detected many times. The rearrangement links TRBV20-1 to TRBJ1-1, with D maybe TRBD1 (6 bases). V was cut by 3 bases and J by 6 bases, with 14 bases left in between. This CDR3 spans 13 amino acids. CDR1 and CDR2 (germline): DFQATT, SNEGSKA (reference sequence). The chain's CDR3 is CSARDGRGAEAFF. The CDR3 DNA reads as TGCAGTGCTAGGGATGGCAGGGGTGCTGAAGCTTTCTTT.

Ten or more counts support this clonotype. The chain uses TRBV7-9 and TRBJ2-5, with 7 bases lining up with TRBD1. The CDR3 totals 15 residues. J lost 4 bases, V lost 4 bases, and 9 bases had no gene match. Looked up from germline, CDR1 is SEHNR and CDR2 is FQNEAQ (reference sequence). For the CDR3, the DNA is TGTGCCAGCAGCTCTATAGGGACAGTGGGAGAGACCCAGTACTTC. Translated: CASSSIGTVGETQYF.

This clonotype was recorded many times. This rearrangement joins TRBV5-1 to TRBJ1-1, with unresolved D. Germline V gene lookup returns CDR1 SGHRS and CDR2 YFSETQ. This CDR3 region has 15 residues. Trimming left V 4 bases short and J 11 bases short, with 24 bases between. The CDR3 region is CASSVLRQAWEDAFF. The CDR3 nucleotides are TGCGCCAGCAGCGTCCTAAGGCAGGCATGGGAGGACGCTTTCTTT.

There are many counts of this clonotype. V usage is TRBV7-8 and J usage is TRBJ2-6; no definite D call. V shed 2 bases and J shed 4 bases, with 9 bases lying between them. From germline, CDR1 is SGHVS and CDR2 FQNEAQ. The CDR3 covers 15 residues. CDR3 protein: CASSLIGSGANVLTF. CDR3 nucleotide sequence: TGTGCCAGCAGCTTAATAGGCTCGGGGGCCAACGTCCTGACTTTC.

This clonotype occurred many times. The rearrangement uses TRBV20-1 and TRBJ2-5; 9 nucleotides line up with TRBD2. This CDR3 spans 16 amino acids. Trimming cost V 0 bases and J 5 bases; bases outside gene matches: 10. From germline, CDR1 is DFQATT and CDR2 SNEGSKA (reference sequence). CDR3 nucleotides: TGCAGTGCTAGAGATCTGGCGCGGGGGGGCCAGGAGACCCAGTACTTC. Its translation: CSARDLARGGQETQYF.

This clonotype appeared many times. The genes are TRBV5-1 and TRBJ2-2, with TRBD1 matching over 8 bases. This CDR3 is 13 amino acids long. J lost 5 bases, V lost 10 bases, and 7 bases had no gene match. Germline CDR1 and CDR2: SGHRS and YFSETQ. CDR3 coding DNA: TGCGCCGATTCGACAGGGGCGACCGGGGAGCTGTTTTTT. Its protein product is CADSTGATGELFF.

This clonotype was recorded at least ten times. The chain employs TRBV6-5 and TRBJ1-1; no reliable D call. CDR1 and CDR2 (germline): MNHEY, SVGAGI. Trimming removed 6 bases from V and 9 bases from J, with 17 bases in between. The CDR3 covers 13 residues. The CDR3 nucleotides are TGTGCCAGCAGACTAACAAGGGAGGATCAAGCTTTCTTT. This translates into CASRLTREDQAFF.

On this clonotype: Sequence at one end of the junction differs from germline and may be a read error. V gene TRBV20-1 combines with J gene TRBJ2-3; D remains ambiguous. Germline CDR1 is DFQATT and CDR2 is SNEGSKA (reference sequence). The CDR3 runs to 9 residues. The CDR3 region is CGAFDTQYF. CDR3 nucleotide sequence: TGCGGTGCTTTTGATACGCAGTATTTT.

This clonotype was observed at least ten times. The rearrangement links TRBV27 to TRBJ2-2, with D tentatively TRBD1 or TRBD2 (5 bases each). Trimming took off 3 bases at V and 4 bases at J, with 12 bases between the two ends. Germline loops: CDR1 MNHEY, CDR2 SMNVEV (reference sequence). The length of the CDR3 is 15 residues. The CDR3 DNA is TGTGCCAGCAGTTTGGGGCGGGTCGGCACCGGGGAGCTGTTTTTT. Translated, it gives CASSLGRVGTGELFF.

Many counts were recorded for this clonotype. CDR3 DNA: TGTGCCAGCAGTTACTCCGGGACAGGGGCTAACTATGGCTACACCTTC. It specifies CASSYSGTGANYGYTF. J is TRBJ1-2 and V is TRBV6-5, with 10 positions matching TRBD1. V was clipped by 0 bases and J by 0 bases; unmatched bases: 1. CDR1 and CDR2 from the germline V gene are MNHEY and SVGAGI. The CDR3 loop spans 16 amino acids.